The 22 T cell receptor beta chains below were found in one sample sequenced in a study of breast tumors, draining lymph nodes, adjacent tissues. Breast cancer patients provided tissue from their axillary draining lymph nodes. MiXCR, run by TCRdb on the multiplex PCR reads, gives a single entry per CDR3 protein. The data hold around 120,000 distinct CDR3 sequences, with around 20% observed a single time. The sample was axillary lymph node tissue. These receptor sequences come from a female donor with breast cancer. Some clones in this sample may be carry-over from other donors' samples.

V and J are TRBV27 and TRBJ2-3, with D maybe TRBD2 (5 bases). Germline-derived CDR1 and CDR2 are MNHEY and SMNVEV (reference sequence). The CDR3 has 16 residues. Trimming stripped 5 bases from V and 4 bases from J, with 19 bases between. The CDR3 region is CASSPPLGSGADTQYF. The CDR3 bases are TGTGCCAGCAGTCCACCTCTTGGGAGCGGCGCAGATACGCAGTATTTT.

Many counts were recorded for this clonotype. V usage is TRBV20-1 and J usage is TRBJ2-5; the D gene is possibly TRBD1 (7 bases). Trimming took off 1 base at V and 5 bases at J, with 23 bases between the two ends. CDR3 size: 17 residues. The V gene's germline CDR1 is DFQATT and CDR2 SNEGSKA (reference sequence). CDR3 DNA: TGCAGTGCTAGAGCCCCGCCAGGAGGGGGCCAAAGGGAGACCCAGTACTTC. It specifies CSARAPPGGGQRETQYF.

The chain is built from TRBV7-2 and TRBJ1-2; D ambiguous. V lost 2 bases and J lost 8, with 15 bases in between. Germline V CDR1 and CDR2: SGHTA, FQGNSA. The CDR3 is made up of 14 amino acids. The CDR3 spells CASSLTAAGSGYTF. CDR3 DNA: TGTGCCAGCAGCTTAACCGCAGCAGGTTCGGGCTACACCTTC.

This clonotype occurred many times. This chain connects TRBV6-6 to TRBJ2-2, with D perhaps TRBD2 (5 bases). This CDR3 spans 15 amino acids. Trimming stripped 5 bases from V and 4 bases from J, with 14 bases between. Looked up from germline, CDR1 is MNHNY and CDR2 is SVGAGI (reference sequence). CDR3 DNA: TGTGCCAGCAGTCCCACTTCCGGGATCACCGGGGAGCTGTTTTTT. Translated, it gives CASSPTSGITGELFF.

This clonotype occurred a few times. The rearrangement links TRBV5-1 to TRBJ2-2; 9 nucleotides match TRBD2. The length of the CDR3 is 16 residues. With V trimmed by 4 bases and J by 6 bases, 10 bases remained unmatched. Germline-derived CDR1 and CDR2 are SGHRS and YFSETQ. The CDR3 spells CASSELAGAPAGELFF. CDR3 nucleotides: TGCGCCAGCAGCGAACTAGCGGGCGCCCCGGCCGGGGAGCTGTTTTTT.

This clonotype was detected a few times. The chain combines TRBV18 with TRBJ2-2; D is undetermined. V was shortened by 2 bases and J by 1 base, with 11 bases between the two germline ends. The CDR3 is 16 amino acids. Germline V gene data show CDR1 as KGHSH and CDR2 as LQKENI. The CDR3 DNA follows: TGTGCCAGCTCACCAGAAAGGATACAGAACACCGGGGAGCTGTTTTTT. This translates into CASSPERIQNTGELFF.

As regards this clonotype: This may be a read error: a much more frequent sequence differs by one nucleotide. V is TRBV5-1 and J is TRBJ2-5, with D perhaps TRBD2 (6 bases). The V gene's germline CDR1 is SGHRS and CDR2 YFSETQ. The CDR3 length is 15 residues. The CDR3 coding sequence is TGCACCAGCAGCTTGGCACCGGGACTCCAAGAGACCCAGTACTTC. Its translation: CTSSLAPGLQETQYF.

Ten or more counts support this clonotype. The chain employs TRBV11-2 and TRBJ2-7, with D tentatively TRBD1 (6 bases). Germline V gene lookup returns CDR1 SGHAT and CDR2 FQNNGV. V was shortened by 5 bases and J by 10 bases, with 15 bases between the two germline ends. The CDR3 loop spans 12 amino acids. The CDR3 sequence: CASSPVRDTQYF. The CDR3 coding sequence is TGTGCCAGCAGCCCCGTCCGGGACACTCAGTACTTC.

The sample holds many counts of this clonotype. The chain couples TRBV24-1 to TRBJ2-1, with 13 bases fitting TRBD2. This CDR3 comprises 15 residues. V dropped 6 bases and J dropped 8; count of bases not matched to a gene: 6. The germline CDR1 and CDR2 sequences are KGHDR and SFDVKD. CDR3 nucleotides: TGTGCCACCAGTTCCACTAGCGGGGGGGCCGATGAGCAGTTCTTC. Translating it yields CATSSTSGGADEQFF.

This clonotype was counted many times. The gene calls are TRBV6-2 or TRBV6-3 and TRBJ2-3; a possible D gene is TRBD2 (5 bases). Germline V CDR1 and CDR2: MNHEY, SVGEGT. The CDR3 extends over 14 amino acids. Trimming left V 6 bases short and J 2 bases short, with 12 bases between. The CDR3 reads CASSQSGNTDTQYF. CDR3 in DNA: TGTGCCAGCAGCCAAAGCGGTAACACAGATACGCAGTATTTT.

As for this clonotype: A read error may be the cause here, since a much bigger clone is one base away. This chain connects TRBV19 to TRBJ2-1, with D tentatively TRBD2 (6 bases). The germline CDR1 and CDR2 sequences are LNHDA and SQIVND (reference sequence). The CDR3 sequence is 18 residues long. The V end lost 1 base, the J end lost 2 bases, and 18 bases lay between the germline ends. The CDR3 sequence: CASSIAGRGSGTYNEQFF. In nucleotides, the CDR3 is TGTGCCAGTAGTATAGCCGGACGGGGGAGTGGGACCTACAATGAGCAGTTCTTC.

This clonotype was counted ten times or more. This chain links TRBV11-2 with TRBJ2-7; no firm D call. Germline CDR1 SGHAT, CDR2 FQNNGV. There are 11 residues in the CDR3. Trimming pared 6 bases from V and 3 bases from J, leaving 6 bases between. The CDR3 loop is CASSLHYEQYF. The CDR3 bases are TGTGCCAGCAGTCTACACTACGAGCAGTACTTC.

In this sample, this clonotype turned up a few times. J is TRBJ2-3 and V is TRBV28, with D perhaps matching TRBD1 (5 bases). The germline CDR1 and CDR2 sequences are MDHEN and SYDVKM. V shed 6 bases and J shed 4 bases, with 11 bases lying between them. The CDR3 length is 13 residues. The CDR3 DNA sequence: TGTGCCAGCAGACAGGCGAGGCCAGATACGCAGTATTTT. It encodes CASRQARPDTQYF.

The table lists this clonotype with many counts. CDR3 loop: CASSNSHSSGNTIYF. For the CDR3, the DNA is TGTGCCAGCAGTAACAGCCACAGCTCTGGAAACACCATATATTTT. The chain is built from TRBV6-1 and TRBJ1-3; D remains ambiguous. The germline V gene has CDR1 MNHNS and CDR2 SASEGT. V lost 5 bases and J lost 0, with 11 bases in between. The CDR3 length is 15 residues.

The chain carries TRBV5-4 and TRBJ1-2; 7 bases line up with TRBD1. CDR1 is SGHNT and CDR2 is YYREEE in the germline V gene (reference sequence). The V segment lost 4 bases and the J segment 2 bases; nucleotides outside the gene matches: 11. The CDR3 runs 16 residues. The CDR3 nucleotides read TGTGCCAGCAGCAACGCCCTTAGGGGGCTAAACTATGGCTACACCTTC. It yields the protein CASSNALRGLNYGYTF.

This clonotype was detected many times. The chain uses TRBV12-3 or TRBV12-4 and TRBJ1-3, with D possibly TRBD1 on 5 matching bases. V was cut by 7 bases and J by 0 bases, with 7 bases left in between. This CDR3 is 13 amino acids long. The DNA for the CDR3 is TGTGCCAGCACCACAGGCTCTGGAAACACCATATATTTT. Its translation: CASTTGSGNTIYF.

This clonotype was detected a few times. The V call is TRBV25-1, the J call TRBJ1-5; 9 bases match TRBD1. V gave up 4 bases and J gave up 7 bases; unmatched junction bases: 2. From germline, CDR1 is MGHDK and CDR2 SYGVNS. The CDR3 runs to 13 residues. The CDR3 region is CASSATGGQPQHF. In DNA form, the CDR3 reads TGTGCCAGCAGTGCGACAGGGGGACAGCCCCAGCATTTT. Drawing the rest from reference TRBV25-1 and TRBJ1-5, the complete variable domain is EADIYQTPRYLVIGTGKKITLECSQTMGHDKMYWYQQDPGMELHLIHYSYGVNSTEKGDLSSESTVSRIRTEHFPLTLESARPSHTSQYLCASSATGGQPQHFGDGTRLSIL.

In this sample, this clonotype turned up many times. The chain employs TRBV9 and TRBJ1-5; D unresolved. There are 14 residues in the CDR3. Trimming stripped 6 bases from V and 0 bases from J, with 10 bases between. Per the germline V gene, CDR1 is SGDLS and CDR2 is YYNGEE. The DNA for the CDR3 is TGTGCCAGCAACCCCGGATTTAGCAATCAGCCCCAGCATTTT. Translating gives CASNPGFSNQPQHF.

Ten or more counts support this clonotype. The chain employs TRBV5-4 and TRBJ2-3, with TRBD2 identical over 7 bases. Germline V CDR1 and CDR2: SGHNT, YYREEE (reference sequence). Unmatched junction bases numbered 13, after V lost 5 bases and J lost 4 bases. The CDR3 is 16 residues long. The CDR3 DNA sequence: TGTGCCAGCAGTAAAAGCTCAGCGGGGAATCCAGATACGCAGTATTTT. This gives the protein CASSKSSAGNPDTQYF.

This clonotype was recorded at least ten times. The chain combines TRBV20-1 with TRBJ2-1, with D uncertain. Germline-derived CDR1 and CDR2 are DFQATT and SNEGSKA (reference sequence). V lost 2 bases, J lost 8 bases, and 4 bases lay in between. The CDR3 length is 10 residues. The CDR3 DNA follows: TGCAGTGCTAGAACCTATGAGCAGTTCTTC. It translates to CSARTYEQFF.

Comment on this clonotype: Given a much more abundant clone one base away, this may be a read error. The chain is built from TRBV20-1 and TRBJ2-2; D might be TRBD1 (6 bases). Germline assignment: CDR1 DFQATT and CDR2 SNEGSKA (reference sequence). Trimming pared 0 bases from V and 3 bases from J, leaving 17 bases between. The CDR3 has 17 residues. The CDR3 DNA sequence: TGCAGTGCTAGAGATAGGACCTGGACAGCAGACACCGGGGAGCTGTTTTTT. Translated, it gives CSARDRTWTADTGELFF.

This clonotype was observed many times. The chain joins TRBV9 to TRBJ2-5; either TRBD1 or TRBD2 may supply D (7 bases each). The V end was cut by 2 bases, the J end by 3 bases, with 14 bases between. Germline assignment: CDR1 SGDLS and CDR2 YYNGEE. This CDR3 is built from 15 residues. Here the CDR3 DNA reads TGTGCCAGCAGCGTGAGGGACAGCGGGAAAGAGACCCAGTACTTC. As protein: CASSVRDSGKETQYF.